This entry lists 32 T cell receptor beta chains sequenced from one sample in a study of patients and donors after allogeneic stem cell transplantation (dated by TCRdb to about 2020). Library preparation used RT-PCR. TCRdb records NextSeq 550 as the sequencer. TCRdb itself trimmed the public reads at Q25 with fastp, ran MiXCR and retained productive beta chains. Rows are combined by CDR3 protein, so each entry shows the most common genes and DNA. The sample yields hundreds of thousands of distinct CDR3 sequences; less than 15% were counted once. In total, the top ten clones hold roughly 12% of the sample. Sequenced sample: blood, either unsorted or a sorted T cell fraction (not recorded which). These receptors were obtained from a human donor who was either an allogeneic HSCT recipient or a stem cell or donor lymphocyte infusion donor (not recorded which). It is not recorded whose cells these are; they may come from a transplant donor.

There are a few counts of this clonotype. V usage is TRBV12-3 or TRBV12-4 and J usage is TRBJ1-3; D may be TRBD1 (5 bases). The CDR3 sequence is 15 residues long. The ends were cut back, 6 bases at V and 0 bases at J, with 12 bases in the middle. CDR3 loop: CASSPTGTSGNTIYF. DNA for the CDR3: TGTGCCAGCAGCCCTACAGGTACCTCTGGAAACACCATATATTTT.

The chain recombines TRBV5-4 with TRBJ2-2, with 7 bases that match TRBD1. This CDR3 comprises 16 residues. Losses at the gene ends were 4 bases for V and 1 base for J; bases not matched to a gene: 7. The germline CDR1 and CDR2 sequences are SGHNT and YYREEE (reference sequence). The CDR3 DNA reads TGTGCCAGCAGCGGGGACAGAAATTTGAACACCGGGGAGCTGTTTTTT. As protein: CASSGDRNLNTGELFF.

J is TRBJ2-7 and V is TRBV7-3; D not resolved. The CDR3 contains 15 residues. Trimming removed 6 bases from V and 0 bases from J, with 15 bases in between. The germline CDR1 and CDR2 sequences are SGHTA and FQGTGA. Written as DNA, the CDR3 is TGTGCCAGCAGTCCCCGAATAGAAAGCTCCTACGAGCAGTACTTC. Amino acid sequence: CASSPRIESSYEQYF.

The chain employs TRBV5-1 and TRBJ2-7; maybe TRBD2 (7 bases). The CDR3 has 14 residues. Trimming shortened V by 6 bases and J by 3 bases, and 16 bases separated the two germline ends. Germline assignment: CDR1 SGHRS and CDR2 YFSETQ. The CDR3 region is CASKGVWDYYEQYF. The CDR3 DNA follows: TGCGCCAGCAAGGGGGTTTGGGACTACTACGAGCAGTACTTC.

This clonotype was seen many times. The V call is TRBV15, the J call TRBJ1-5; D call uncertain. This CDR3 has 14 residues. CDR1 LNHNV and CDR2 YYDKDF come from the germline V gene (reference sequence). Trimming left V 4 bases short and J 7 bases short, with 14 bases between. The CDR3 region is CATSTPTNQQPQHF. CDR3 in DNA: TGTGCCACCAGCACCCCGACGAACCAGCAGCCCCAGCATTTT.

This clonotype has a count of ten or more. The chain combines TRBV12-3 or TRBV12-4 with TRBJ1-4; D gene ambiguous. This CDR3 region has 14 residues. V was shortened by 3 bases and J by 3 bases, with 8 bases between the two germline ends. Here the CDR3 DNA reads TGTGCCAGCAGTTTTGGGCACTCTAATGAAAAACTGTTTTTT. Its protein product is CASSFGHSNEKLFF.

This clonotype was found a few times. The chain carries TRBV5-1 and TRBJ2-7; 8 bases align to TRBD2. This CDR3 is 17 amino acids long. The germline gives CDR1 SGHRS, CDR2 YFSETQ. V lost 0 bases to trimming and J lost 5 bases; unmatched junction nucleotides: 13. The CDR3 bases are TGCGCCAGCAGCTTGGCAGGGAGCGGGAGCCCATGGGACGAGCAGTACTTC. It is translated as CASSLAGSGSPWDEQYF.

The genes are TRBV29-1 and TRBJ2-3; D is perhaps TRBD1 (8 bases). The CDR3 loop spans 13 amino acids. Trimming removed 7 bases at V and 4 bases at J, with 15 bases between. CDR1 is SQVTM, CDR2 ANQGSEA, per germline. The CDR3 DNA sequence: TGCAGCGGCACAGGGGGGAGGGCAGATACGCAGTATTTT. Translating it yields CSGTGGRADTQYF.

The chain couples TRBV7-8 to TRBJ2-5, with 10 bases aligning to TRBD1. The CDR3 has 14 residues. Trimming took 5 bases from V and 4 from J; bases not matched to a gene: 4. Germline values: CDR1 SGHVS, CDR2 FQNEAQ. The DNA for the CDR3 is TGTGCCAGCAGCCCCAGGGACAGGGGAGAGACCCAGTACTTC. Protein sequence: CASSPRDRGETQYF.

The chain's CDR3 is CSARGFAGGDNEQFF. The CDR3 DNA reads as TGCAGTGCTAGGGGTTTTGCGGGAGGGGACAATGAGCAGTTCTTC. The chain uses TRBV20-1 and TRBJ2-1, with 9 bases matching TRBD2. The germline V gene has CDR1 DFQATT and CDR2 SNEGSKA (reference sequence). Losses at the gene ends were 3 bases for V and 5 bases for J; bases not matched to a gene: 8. The CDR3 consists of 15 residues.

The chain recombines TRBV19 with TRBJ2-1; either TRBD1 or TRBD2 may fit D (6 bases each). Deletions cut 1 base from V and 6 bases from J, with 13 bases between. The CDR3 is 15 residues long. The germline V gene has CDR1 LNHDA and CDR2 SQIVND (reference sequence). CDR3 in DNA: TGTGCCAGTAGTATAGTAGGGGGGCCGGTCAATGAGCAGTTCTTC. The encoded protein is CASSIVGGPVNEQFF.

This clonotype was detected ten times or more. The rearrangement links TRBV27 to TRBJ2-3, with 11 bases lining up with TRBD2. CDR1 and CDR2 (germline): MNHEY, SMNVEV (reference sequence). CDR3 length: 16 residues. After removal of 5 bases from V and 2 bases from J, the junction contained 6 bases not matched to a gene. CDR3 region: CASSPPSGGNTDTQYF. For the CDR3, the DNA is TGTGCCAGCAGTCCACCTAGCGGGGGGAACACAGATACGCAGTATTTT.

The rearrangement uses TRBV29-1 and TRBJ2-2, with unresolved D. Germline V gene sequence: CDR1 SQVTM, CDR2 ANQGSEA. V gave up 3 bases and J gave up 2 bases, with 7 bases separating them. The CDR3 covers 13 residues. CDR3 protein: CSVDKDNTGELFF. In DNA form, the CDR3 reads TGCAGCGTTGATAAGGACAACACCGGGGAGCTGTTTTTT.

This clonotype has more than one count but fewer than ten. CDR3 sequence reads: CSARPRDSYYEQYF. The CDR3 DNA reads as TGCAGTGCTAGACCCCGGGACAGTTACTACGAGCAGTACTTC. The chain carries TRBV20-1 and TRBJ2-7, with 7 bases aligning to TRBD1. J was trimmed by 3 bases and V by 2 bases; bases with no gene match: 7. CDR3 length equals 14 residues. Germline V gives CDR1 DFQATT, CDR2 SNEGSKA (reference sequence).

The chain joins TRBV19 to TRBJ2-3; D gene unclear. V was pared by 4 bases and J by 2 bases, with 10 bases between. The CDR3 runs 14 residues. Germline CDR1 and CDR2: LNHDA and SQIVND (reference sequence). CDR3 protein: CASSRAETTDTQYF. Here the CDR3 DNA reads TGTGCCAGTAGTAGGGCGGAGACCACAGATACGCAGTATTTT.

The chain couples TRBV4-1 to TRBJ2-1; D might be TRBD2 (7 bases). Deletions cut 4 bases from V and 5 bases from J, with 21 bases between. Germline CDR1 and CDR2: MGHRA and YSYEKL. This CDR3 is 17 amino acids long. CDR3 sequence: CASSLSIPGGLNNEQFF. DNA of the CDR3: TGCGCCAGCAGCCTCAGTATACCGGGGGGCTTAAACAATGAGCAGTTCTTC.

This clonotype appeared many times. The genes are TRBV6-1 and TRBJ2-2, with 7 bases matching TRBD2. Germline assignment: CDR1 MNHNS and CDR2 SASEGT. The CDR3 spans 13 residues. After removal of 10 bases from V and 6 bases from J, the junction contained 8 bases not matched to a gene. The CDR3 DNA follows: TGTGCCACCGGACTGGGGGGGTCCGGGGAGCTGTTTTTT. Amino acids: CATGLGGSGELFF.

This rearrangement joins TRBV7-2 to TRBJ1-2, with D possibly being TRBD1 (6 bases). V gave up 4 bases and J gave up 4 bases, with 22 bases separating them. The CDR3 is 17 residues long. Germline V gene lookup returns CDR1 SGHTA and CDR2 FQGNSA. CDR3 sequence reads: CASSSRGATGRSYGYTF. The CDR3 nucleotides are TGTGCCAGCAGCTCCCGAGGGGCCACAGGGAGGAGCTATGGCTACACCTTC.

Many counts were recorded for this clonotype. The rearrangement links TRBV7-3 to TRBJ1-6, with D hard to call. V shed 2 bases and J shed 10 bases, with 15 bases lying between them. Germline values: CDR1 SGHTA, CDR2 FQGTGA. The CDR3 spans 15 residues. CDR3 residues: CASSLHRGKDSPLHF. DNA for the CDR3: TGTGCCAGCAGCTTACATCGAGGGAAGGACTCACCCCTCCACTTT.

The genes are TRBV19 and TRBJ2-3; D is uncertain. The V gene lost 4 bases and the J gene lost 0 bases, with 11 bases spanning the gap. The length of the CDR3 is 15 residues. Germline lookup yields CDR1 LNHDA and CDR2 SQIVND (reference sequence). The CDR3: CASSTPRISTDTQYF. CDR3 DNA sequence: TGTGCCAGTAGTACCCCCAGGATTAGCACAGATACGCAGTATTTT. The full variable domain, with the rest looked up from reference TRBV19 and TRBJ2-3, is DGGITQSPKYLFRKEGQNVTLSCEQNLNHDAMYWYRQDPGQGLRLIYYSQIVNDFQKGDIAEGYSVSREKKESFPLTVTSAQKNPTAFYLCASSTPRISTDTQYFGPGTRLTVL.

The CDR3 DNA sequence: TGCGCCAGCAGCCAAGAGGGAAGCGGGTCCCTGGCAGATACGCAGTATTTT. Translated: CASSQEGSGSLADTQYF. This chain uses TRBV4-1 with TRBJ2-3, with D possibly TRBD2 on 6 matching bases. CDR1 and CDR2 from the germline V gene are MGHRA and YSYEKL. This CDR3 is built from 17 residues. Trimming pared 0 bases from V and 4 bases from J, leaving 17 bases between.

V is TRBV6-1 and J is TRBJ1-2; D remains ambiguous. Trimming cost V 8 bases and J 4 bases, with 14 bases left between them. CDR1 and CDR2 from the germline V gene are MNHNS and SASEGT. CDR3 size: 13 residues. The CDR3 region has the DNA TGTGCCAGCCAGGACCCTCGGGGCTATGGCTACACCTTC. Protein: CASQDPRGYGYTF.

At least ten counts were recorded for this clonotype. J is TRBJ2-7 and V is TRBV29-1, with 10 bases lining up with TRBD2. The CDR3 contains 16 residues. After removal of 0 bases from V and 5 bases from J, the junction contained 10 bases not matched to a gene. Germline V gene sequence: CDR1 SQVTM, CDR2 ANQGSEA. The CDR3 reads CSVEEGAAGGPNEQYF. CDR3 DNA: TGCAGCGTTGAAGAAGGGGCAGCGGGAGGGCCGAACGAGCAGTACTTC.

The chain carries TRBV6-1 and TRBJ1-2; 12 positions agree with TRBD1. The V gene end was trimmed by 6 bases and the J gene end by 8 bases; junction bases not matched to a gene: 10. The germline gives CDR1 MNHNS, CDR2 SASEGT. The CDR3 contains 15 residues. Here the CDR3 reads CASSPGQGAWAGYTF. The CDR3 DNA reads as TGTGCCAGCAGCCCGGGACAGGGGGCCTGGGCGGGCTACACCTTC.

The chain employs TRBV27 and TRBJ2-7; 9 bases line up with TRBD1. Germline V lookup: CDR1 MNHEY, CDR2 SMNVEV (reference sequence). Trimming took 5 bases from V and 5 from J; bases not matched to a gene: 7. This CDR3 contains 14 residues. The CDR3 here is CASSRLGQGHEQYF. CDR3 DNA: TGTGCCAGCAGTCGATTGGGACAGGGTCACGAGCAGTACTTC.

This clonotype has just a few counts. DNA for the CDR3: TGTGCCAGCAGTGAAGCCGCGGTCTGGGTAGACAATCAGCCCCAGCATTTT. It codes for CASSEAAVWVDNQPQHF. This sequence joins TRBV2 and TRBJ1-5; no reliable D call. The germline CDR1 and CDR2 sequences are SNHLY and FYNNEI. V lost 0 bases and J lost 3, with 15 bases in between. CDR3 size: 17 residues.

This clonotype was seen more than once but under ten times. The chain couples TRBV20-1 to TRBJ2-5; D is possibly TRBD1 (5 bases). Trimming pared 6 bases from V and 7 bases from J, leaving 12 bases between. The CDR3 runs to 11 residues. In germline, CDR1 is DFQATT, CDR2 SNEGSKA (reference sequence). CDR3 DNA: TGCAGTGCGACAGACTTGGGGACCCAGTACTTC. This sequence encodes CSATDLGTQYF.

This clonotype was seen a handful of times. V is TRBV6-1 and J is TRBJ1-5; D is ambiguous. Germline values: CDR1 MNHNS, CDR2 SASEGT. Deletions cut 0 bases from V and 7 bases from J, with 10 bases between. The CDR3 runs to 14 residues. The CDR3 nucleotides are TGTGCCAGCAGTGAAGCCCCTGTAGGCCAGCCCCAGCATTTT. Amino acids: CASSEAPVGQPQHF.

This chain joins TRBV2 and TRBJ1-2, with TRBD1 as a possible D gene (6 bases). The CDR3 is 11 amino acids. Trimming stripped 7 bases from V and 8 bases from J, with 11 bases between. Per germline, CDR1 SNHLY and CDR2 FYNNEI. DNA for the CDR3: TGTGCCAGCACGGGGGCTCGGGGCTACACCTTC. As protein: CASTGARGYTF. Using reference TRBV2 and TRBJ1-2 for the parts outside the CDR3, the full variable domain is EPEVTQTPSHQVTQMGQEVILRCVPISNHLYFYWYRQILGQKVEFLVSFYNNEISEKSEIFDDQFSVERPDGSNFTLKIRSTKLEDSAMYFCASTGARGYTFGSGTRLTVV.

This clonotype was seen at least ten times. V usage is TRBV20-1 and J usage is TRBJ2-3; tentative D call: TRBD1 (5 bases). The CDR3 runs 17 residues. Deletions cut 4 bases from V and 4 bases from J, with 24 bases between. In germline, CDR1 is DFQATT, CDR2 SNEGSKA (reference sequence). CDR3: CSATRPRAGSGADTQYF. DNA for the CDR3: TGCAGTGCTACACGCCCCCGGGCAGGGTCAGGTGCAGATACGCAGTATTTT.

This clonotype appeared a few times. The V call is TRBV29-1, the J call TRBJ2-1; the match to TRBD2 covers 11 bases. Germline lookup yields CDR1 SQVTM and CDR2 ANQGSEA. The CDR3 contains 17 residues. Unmatched junction bases numbered 11, after V lost 0 bases and J lost 7 bases. The CDR3 reads CSVEDWGSGGARNEQFF. CDR3 DNA: TGCAGCGTTGAAGATTGGGGTAGCGGGGGGGCGCGGAATGAGCAGTTCTTC.

This clonotype showed up many times. The V call is TRBV6-1, the J call TRBJ2-6; a possible D gene is TRBD2 (6 bases). V was pared by 2 bases and J by 0 bases, with 23 bases between. In germline, CDR1 is MNHNS, CDR2 SASEGT. The CDR3 consists of 21 residues. The CDR3 spells CASSERSLGGAAPSGANVLTF. The CDR3 DNA reads as TGTGCCAGCAGTGAAAGGAGTCTGGGAGGCGCCGCACCCTCTGGGGCCAACGTCCTGACTTTC.